These 8 T cell receptor beta chains were sequenced from one sample in a study of beta chain features in type 1 diabetes. The entirety of the isolated RNA underwent reverse transcription, so expressed TCRB transcripts were sequenced. TCRdb keeps only in-frame clones here, not all; method: immunoSEQ multiplex PCR. This table has 400,000 or so clones, roughly 12% appearing once. Study results and caveats: In all four CD4+ subsets, TCRB CDR3 length was significantly, moderately reduced in type 1 diabetes.

The antigens for these receptors are not known. The sequencing sample was made of naive CD4+ T cells from blood. These receptors all stem from a woman younger than 30 with type 1 diabetes.

This clone was observed a handful of times. The CDR3 region is CASSLGGGTEQFF. The CDR3 DNA is TGTGCCAGCAGCTTAGGGGGGGGGACAGAGCAGTTCTTC. The chain carries TRBV7-2 and TRBJ2-1; maybe TRBD2 (7 bases). CDR3 length equals 13 residues. Germline V lookup: CDR1 SGHTA, CDR2 FQGNSA. With 1 base removed from V and 10 bases from J, the gap between germline ends came to 11 bases.

The chain carries TRBV12-5 and TRBJ1-2, with 7 nucleotides matching TRBD1. From germline, CDR1 is LGHNT and CDR2 FRNRAP. V dropped 7 bases and J dropped 8; count of bases not matched to a gene: 7. The CDR3 spans 12 residues. DNA for the CDR3: TGTGCTAGTGCCTCGGGACAGAGCGGCTACACCTTC. Translation: CASASGQSGYTF. Complete variable domain (other parts from reference TRBV12-5 and TRBJ1-2): DARVTQTPRHKVTEMGQEVTMRCQPILGHNTVFWYRQTMMQGLELLAYFRNRAPLDDSGMPKDRFSAEMPDATLATLKIQPSEPRDSAVYFCASASGQSGYTFGSGTRLTVV.

The rearrangement links TRBV7-3 to TRBJ2-3; 9 nucleotides line up with TRBD2. The trim removed 5 bases at V and 0 bases at J, leaving 6 bases unmatched. CDR3 size: 16 residues. Germline loops: CDR1 SGHTA, CDR2 FQGTGA. CDR3: CASSQLAGISTDTQYF. In DNA, the CDR3 is TGTGCCAGCAGCCAACTAGCGGGCATAAGCACAGATACGCAGTATTTT.

Only a few counts were recorded for this clone. The chain couples TRBV7-2 to TRBJ2-7; weak D call: TRBD1 (5 bases). Trimming took 5 bases from V and 2 from J, leaving 13 bases between them. Germline loops: CDR1 SGHTA, CDR2 FQGNSA. The CDR3 loop spans 14 amino acids. Written as DNA, the CDR3 is TGTGCCAGCAGCGAGCAGGGTATCCCCTACGAGCAGTACTTC. Protein sequence: CASSEQGIPYEQYF.

This chain links TRBV11-2 with TRBJ2-5; TRBD2 agrees at 9 bases. CDR3 size: 14 residues. Per germline, CDR1 SGHAT and CDR2 FQNNGV. V lost 5 bases to trimming and J lost 8 bases; unmatched junction nucleotides: 9. CDR3 amino acids: CASSLISGSVTQYF. Written as DNA, the CDR3 is TGTGCCAGCAGCCTTATTAGCGGGAGCGTTACCCAGTACTTC. Complete variable domain (other parts from reference TRBV11-2 and TRBJ2-5): EAGVAQSPRYKIIEKRQSVAFWCNPISGHATLYWYQQILGQGPKLLIQFQNNGVVDDSQLPKDRFSAERLKGVDSTLKIQPAKLEDSAVYLCASSLISGSVTQYFGPGTRLLVL.

The V and J genes are TRBV18 and TRBJ2-1; a possible D gene is TRBD2 (6 bases). Deletions cut 1 base from V and 3 bases from J, with 13 bases between. The CDR3 loop spans 16 amino acids. CDR1 and CDR2 from the germline V gene are KGHSH and LQKENI. The CDR3 sequence: CASSPRGGSIYNEQFF. In DNA form, the CDR3 reads TGTGCCAGCTCACCACGTGGGGGGTCCATCTACAATGAGCAGTTCTTC.

This clone occurred a few times. CDR3 sequence reads: CASSEAGQGRKETQYF. CDR3 DNA: TGTGCCAGCAGTGAGGCCGGACAGGGCCGGAAAGAGACCCAGTACTTC. The chain recombines TRBV2 with TRBJ2-5; TRBD1 aligns across 8 bases. The CDR3 has 16 amino acids. Germline V lookup: CDR1 SNHLY, CDR2 FYNNEI. With V trimmed by 3 bases and J by 3 bases, 9 bases remained unmatched.

The CDR3 protein is CASSRRGGQPQHF. CDR3 bases: TGCGCCAGCAGCCGCAGGGGCGGGCAGCCCCAGCATTTT. The gene calls are TRBV4-3 and TRBJ1-5; maybe TRBD1 (6 bases). The V gene's germline CDR1 is LGHNA and CDR2 YSLEER. Trimming cost V 4 bases and J 7 bases, with 11 bases left between them. CDR3 size: 13 residues.